This T cell receptor beta chain was sequenced during a study of identical twins. Each donor was a healthy Caucasian. MiXCR, applied by TCRdb to the 5' RACE reads, yields one record per CDR3 protein. Here the sample spans about 890,000 distinct CDR3 sequences, 10% to 15% being singletons. Overall study findings and caveats: Cross-sectional statistics underpinned the conclusions; the same donors were not followed.

This clonotype was counted at least ten times. Its specificity is unknown. These data also formed part of another study, on yellow fever vaccine responses in identical twins.

This clonotype was sampled from a woman aged 18-30 years in good health. Material for sequencing was PBMCs.

CDR3 nucleotide sequence: TGTGCCATCGCCCCCCAGGGGGCTAATGAGCAGTTCTTC. This sequence encodes CAIAPQGANEQFF. The chain uses TRBV10-3 and TRBJ2-1, with 8 nucleotides matching TRBD1. The CDR3 length is 13 residues. CDR1 and CDR2 (germline): ENHRY, SYGVKD. The J segment lost 7 bases and the V segment lost 8 bases, leaving 7 bases of the junction unmatched.